Below are 22 T cell receptor beta chains sequenced from a single sample in a study of cytomegalovirus exposure and HLA in healthy donors. Method: immunoSEQ multiplex PCR; TCRdb's copy keeps in-frame clones and lacks some. The top ten clones hold roughly 0.88% of a sample with some 290,000 clones, around 90% of them seen once. Material: PBMCs. The receptors come from a man aged 30 to 45 in good health and CMV-seronegative.

This clone was observed a handful of times. The chain couples TRBV5-1 to TRBJ2-3; D possibly corresponds to TRBD1 (5 bases). The V gene's germline CDR1 is SGHRS and CDR2 YFSETQ. Trimming removed 3 bases from V and 2 bases from J, with 10 bases in between. The CDR3 runs 14 residues. The CDR3 sequence: CASSSDRPTDTQYF. CDR3 in DNA: TGCGCCAGCAGCTCAGACAGACCCACAGATACGCAGTATTTT. The full variable domain, completed using reference TRBV5-1 and TRBJ2-3, is KAGVTQTPRYLIKTRGQQVTLSCSPISGHRSVSWYQQTPGQGLQFLFEYFSETQRNKGNFPGRFSGRQFSNSRSEMNVSTLELGDSALYLCASSSDRPTDTQYFGPGTRLTVL.

The chain combines TRBV5-6 with TRBJ2-1; TRBD2 aligns across 7 bases. The CDR3 consists of 16 residues. The trim removed 3 bases at V and 3 bases at J, leaving 9 bases unmatched. Germline assignment: CDR1 SGHDT and CDR2 YYEEEE. CDR3 DNA: TGTGCCAGCAGCTATGGGACCGGACTAGACTACAATGAGCAGTTCTTC. Its protein product is CASSYGTGLDYNEQFF.

This clone came up once. V is TRBV6-1 and J is TRBJ2-1; tentatively, D is TRBD1 (6 bases). The CDR3 length is 13 residues. Germline V CDR1 and CDR2: MNHNS, SASEGT. V was cut by 7 bases and J by 3 bases, with 10 bases left in between. CDR3 sequence (DNA): TGTGCCAGCACCTTGGACAGCTACAATGAGCAGTTCTTC. Translation gives CASTLDSYNEQFF.

CDR3 DNA sequence: TGTGCCAGCCGATTTACCGGGTCTGGGAATGAAAAACTGTTTTTT. It yields the protein CASRFTGSGNEKLFF. The rearrangement uses TRBV28 and TRBJ1-4; D is unresolved. This CDR3 region has 15 residues. Trimming cost V 8 bases and J 5 bases, with 18 bases left between them. Germline assignment: CDR1 MDHEN and CDR2 SYDVKM.

This chain uses TRBV18 with TRBJ2-7, with TRBD2 matching over 8 bases. V dropped 4 bases and J dropped 2; count of bases not matched to a gene: 4. The CDR3 extends over 14 amino acids. Germline-derived CDR1 and CDR2 are KGHSH and LQKENI. The CDR3, as DNA: TGTGCCAGCTCACGGATAGCGGGGACCTACGAGCAGTACTTC. It encodes CASSRIAGTYEQYF.

This clone was recorded a few times. This rearrangement joins TRBV4-3 to TRBJ1-2; possible D gene TRBD1, 6 bases. The germline V gene has CDR1 LGHNA and CDR2 YSLEER. There are 17 residues in the CDR3. V shed 2 bases and J shed 2 bases, with 18 bases lying between them. The CDR3 is CASSQHTGTQFNYGYTF. CDR3 nucleotides: TGCGCCAGCAGCCAACACACAGGGACACAGTTCAACTATGGCTACACCTTC.

The rearrangement uses TRBV4-1 and TRBJ1-2; 7 nucleotides agree with TRBD1. CDR3 length: 16 residues. J was trimmed by 4 bases and V by 4 bases; bases with no gene match: 12. From germline, CDR1 is MGHRA and CDR2 YSYEKL. CDR3 sequence reads: CASSPEPSGTAYGYTF. The CDR3 nucleotides read TGCGCCAGCAGCCCAGAACCCTCCGGGACAGCCTATGGCTACACCTTC.

The chain links TRBV28 to TRBJ1-5; D perhaps matches TRBD1 (6 bases). Trimming cost V 3 bases and J 7 bases, with 10 bases left between them. CDR1 MDHEN and CDR2 SYDVKM come from the germline V gene. CDR3 length equals 13 residues. The CDR3 sequence is CASSFQGFQPQHF. DNA for the CDR3: TGTGCCAGCAGTTTTCAGGGGTTCCAGCCCCAGCATTTT.

This clone occurred a few times. The chain combines TRBV6-5 with TRBJ1-2; TRBD1 matches 9 bases. The germline V gene has CDR1 MNHEY and CDR2 SVGAGI. This CDR3 is built from 15 residues. V lost 6 bases to trimming and J lost 8 bases; unmatched junction nucleotides: 13. The CDR3 DNA sequence: TGTGCCAGCAGACCTCCGGGACAGGGCAGAGGAGGCTACACCTTC. It yields the protein CASRPPGQGRGGYTF.

The chain joins TRBV2 to TRBJ1-4; a weak D match, TRBD1 (6 bases). V was pared by 3 bases and J by 7 bases, with 9 bases between. The CDR3 length is 13 residues. Germline V lookup: CDR1 SNHLY, CDR2 FYNNEI. CDR3 DNA sequence: TGTGCCAGCAGTGACTCAGGGGCTGAAAAACTGTTTTTT. Protein: CASSDSGAEKLFF. The full variable domain, with the rest looked up from reference TRBV2 and TRBJ1-4, is EPEVTQTPSHQVTQMGQEVILRCVPISNHLYFYWYRQILGQKVEFLVSFYNNEISEKSEIFDDQFSVERPDGSNFTLKIRSTKLEDSAMYFCASSDSGAEKLFFGSGTQLSVL.

The chain is built from TRBV11-2 and TRBJ2-1; possible D gene TRBD1, 6 bases. V dropped 4 bases and J dropped 11 bases, with 9 bases sitting between them. The CDR3 covers 11 residues. Germline V lookup: CDR1 SGHAT, CDR2 FQNNGV. The CDR3 here is CASSSTGKQFF. In DNA, the CDR3 is TGTGCCAGCAGCTCAACAGGGAAGCAGTTCTTC.

V usage is TRBV5-8 and J usage is TRBJ2-3, with a possible D match to TRBD2 (5 bases). Germline V lookup: CDR1 SGHTS, CDR2 YDEGEE. CDR3 size: 14 residues. Trimming stripped 0 bases from V and 2 bases from J, with 7 bases between. The chain's CDR3 is CASSLAGDTDTQYF. DNA for the CDR3: TGTGCCAGCAGCTTGGCCGGGGACACAGATACGCAGTATTTT.

Only one count was recorded for this clone. The rearrangement uses TRBV7-9 and TRBJ2-2; 8 bases map to TRBD2. This CDR3 has 16 amino acids. Germline V gene lookup returns CDR1 SEHNR and CDR2 FQNEAQ (reference sequence). The J segment lost 4 bases and the V segment lost 8 bases, leaving 12 bases of the junction unmatched. In DNA, the CDR3 is TGTGCCAGCTGGACTAGCCGGCTGGGAAGCACCGGGGAGCTGTTTTTT. This codes for CASWTSRLGSTGELFF.

J is TRBJ1-5 and V is TRBV7-2, with TRBD1 matching over 7 bases. J gave up 6 bases and V 4 bases, and 9 bases lay outside the gene matches. The CDR3 is 15 residues long. Per the germline V gene, CDR1 is SGHTA and CDR2 is FQGNSA. CDR3 region: CASSSQGFSSQPQHF. CDR3 coding DNA: TGTGCCAGCAGCTCACAGGGGTTTTCGAGTCAGCCCCAGCATTTT.

V and J are TRBV6-1 and TRBJ2-7; 11 bases are a match to TRBD2. The V gene's germline CDR1 is MNHNS and CDR2 SASEGT. CDR3 length equals 14 residues. Trimming removed 8 bases from V and 6 bases from J; junction bases left unmatched: 9. The DNA for the CDR3 is TGTGCCAGCGCGGAACTAGCGGGGGTTGTCGAGCAGTACTTC. It yields the protein CASAELAGVVEQYF.

The chain has TRBV6-1 and TRBJ1-1, with unresolved D. V lost 8 bases to trimming and J lost 7 bases, with 14 bases between them. Germline V CDR1 and CDR2: MNHNS, SASEGT. This CDR3 region has 12 residues. The CDR3 sequence is CASGSGGFEAFF. The CDR3 bases are TGTGCCAGCGGGTCGGGTGGCTTTGAAGCTTTCTTT.

The table lists this clone with a count of one. The rearrangement uses TRBV19 and TRBJ1-3; D not certain. Between the trimmed V and J ends, which lost 0 bases and 2 bases, there was a span of 8 bases. The CDR3 extends over 15 amino acids. Germline CDR1 LNHDA, CDR2 SQIVND (reference sequence). CDR3 bases: TGTGCCAGTAGTATAGATGCAGGAACTGGAAACACCATATATTTT. It translates to CASSIDAGTGNTIYF.

V and J are TRBV9 and TRBJ1-2, with D hard to call. V lost 3 bases and J lost 8, with 11 bases in between. The CDR3 contains 12 residues. Germline V lookup: CDR1 SGDLS, CDR2 YYNGEE. The chain's CDR3 is CASSAPPLGYTF. CDR3 nucleotides: TGTGCCAGCAGCGCCCCTCCCCTGGGCTACACCTTC. The entire variable domain, with the rest obtained from reference TRBV9 and TRBJ1-2, is as follows: DSGVTQTPKHLITATGQRVTLRCSPRSGDLSVYWYQQSLDQGLQFLIQYYNGEERAKGNILERFSAQQFPDLHSELNLSSLELGDSALYFCASSAPPLGYTFGSGTRLTVV.

The chain recombines TRBV12-5 with TRBJ1-5, with D perhaps TRBD1 (6 bases). The germline CDR1 and CDR2 sequences are LGHNT and FRNRAP. V shed 4 bases and J shed 6 bases, with 16 bases lying between them. This CDR3 is built from 15 residues. The CDR3, as DNA: TGTGCTAGTGGTTATCAAGGGACACCTTCTCAGCCCCAGCATTTT. Protein product: CASGYQGTPSQPQHF. The full variable domain, with the rest looked up from reference TRBV12-5 and TRBJ1-5, is DARVTQTPRHKVTEMGQEVTMRCQPILGHNTVFWYRQTMMQGLELLAYFRNRAPLDDSGMPKDRFSAEMPDATLATLKIQPSEPRDSAVYFCASGYQGTPSQPQHFGDGTRLSIL.

The genes are TRBV30 and TRBJ2-1, with D possibly TRBD1 on 6 matching bases. The length of the CDR3 is 14 residues. V lost 1 base, J lost 8 bases, and 15 bases lay in between. Germline lookup yields CDR1 GTSNPN and CDR2 SVGIG (reference sequence). DNA of the CDR3: TGTGCCTGGAGTGAGTTGGGGGCCATCGATGAGCAGTTCTTC. Protein sequence: CAWSELGAIDEQFF.

The chain employs TRBV5-4 and TRBJ1-1; TRBD1 agrees at 10 bases. Germline V gene data show CDR1 as SGHNT and CDR2 as YYREEE (reference sequence). V lost 5 bases and J lost 4; bases outside the gene matches: 8. The CDR3 is 15 residues long. This CDR3 is CASSPDRGLTTEAFF. The CDR3 DNA follows: TGTGCCAGCAGTCCAGACAGGGGGCTGACCACTGAAGCTTTCTTT.

The V and J genes are TRBV2 and TRBJ1-5; the match to TRBD1 covers 7 bases. CDR1 and CDR2 (germline): SNHLY, FYNNEI. With V trimmed by 6 bases and J by 2 bases, 13 bases remained unmatched. This CDR3 is built from 17 residues. For the CDR3, the DNA is TGTGCCAGCAGCCCGCAGGCAGGGGGTTTGCGCAATCAGCCCCAGCATTTT. Its translation: CASSPQAGGLRNQPQHF.